These 27 T cell receptor beta chains originate from one sample sequenced in a study of neoadjuvant nivolumab and ipilimumab in lung cancer. Assay: immunoSEQ multiplex PCR; the TCRdb copy retains only in-frame clones and omits some. The sample has 25,000 to 30,000 clones; approximately 80% are singletons. Sequencing used tumor tissue, obtained after neoadjuvant nivolumab, alone or with ipilimumab, at or shortly before surgery. These receptor sequences come from an adult with non-small cell lung cancer.

This chain links TRBV30 with TRBJ2-3; D is perhaps TRBD2 (6 bases). Per germline, CDR1 GTSNPN and CDR2 SVGIG (reference sequence). V gave up 0 bases and J gave up 7 bases, with 11 bases separating them. The CDR3 sequence is 13 residues long. The chain's CDR3 is CAWSVTGVYTQYF. Here the CDR3 DNA reads TGTGCCTGGAGTGTAACGGGGGTTTATACGCAGTATTTT.

This clone was observed a handful of times. CDR3 coding DNA: TGTGCCAGCAGCTTCCCCGGGACAGCGAACACTGAAGCTTTCTTT. Translated, it gives CASSFPGTANTEAFF. V gene TRBV7-8 combines with J gene TRBJ1-1; 7 nucleotides agree with TRBD1. With 3 bases clipped from V and 1 base from J, the junction kept 5 bases outside the gene matches. Germline CDR1 is SGHVS and CDR2 is FQNEAQ. There are 15 residues in the CDR3.

A single count supports this clone. The chain is built from TRBV19 and TRBJ2-6; 7 positions agree with TRBD2. V gave up 3 bases and J gave up 2 bases; unmatched junction bases: 1. Germline CDR1 reads LNHDA; CDR2 reads SQIVND (reference sequence). The length of the CDR3 is 15 residues. The CDR3: CASSIGGAGANVLTF. The CDR3 DNA follows: TGTGCCAGTAGTATTGGGGGGGCTGGGGCCAACGTCCTGACTTTC.

V and J are TRBV29-1 and TRBJ1-2; D is ambiguous. V gave up 0 bases and J gave up 4 bases, with 9 bases separating them. This CDR3 region has 13 residues. CDR1 and CDR2 from the germline V gene are SQVTM and ANQGSEA. CDR3 protein: CSVEDTKSYGYTF. CDR3 sequence (DNA): TGCAGCGTTGAAGATACTAAATCCTATGGCTACACCTTC.

This clone was seen only once. The genes are TRBV5-4 and TRBJ2-7; no definite D call. V was cut by 2 bases and J by 0 bases, with 9 bases left in between. Per the germline V gene, CDR1 is SGHNT and CDR2 is YYREEE (reference sequence). CDR3 length: 14 amino acids. Here the CDR3 reads CASSLLDGSYEQYF. CDR3 nucleotides: TGTGCCAGCAGCTTACTGGACGGCTCCTACGAGCAGTACTTC.

The sample holds a few counts of this clone. The V and J genes are TRBV7-8 and TRBJ2-3; D gene ambiguous. This CDR3 has 13 amino acids. The germline V gene has CDR1 SGHVS and CDR2 FQNEAQ. Trimming took 4 bases from V and 1 from J, leaving 6 bases between them. CDR3: CASSSPGTDTQYF. In DNA, the CDR3 is TGTGCCAGCAGCTCCCCCGGCACAGATACGCAGTATTTT. The variable domain in full, with the rest retrieved from reference TRBV7-8 and TRBJ2-3, is GAGVSQSPRYKVAKRGQDVALRCDPISGHVSLFWYQQALGQGPEFLTYFQNEAQLDKSGLPSDRFFAERPEGSVSTLKIQRTQQEDSAVYLCASSSPGTDTQYFGPGTRLTVL.

Remarks on this clone: One junction end disagrees with the germline gene, perhaps due to a read error. V gene TRBV7-7 combines with J gene TRBJ2-5; 10 nucleotides line up with TRBD2. The CDR3 runs 18 residues. CDR1 and CDR2 (germline): SSHAT, FNYEAQ (reference sequence). As DNA, the CDR3 is TGTGCTAGCAGCTTATCAACGAGGACTAGCGGTTTCCAAGAGACCCAGTACTTC. It codes for CASSLSTRTSGFQETQYF. The full variable domain, in which reference TRBV7-7 and TRBJ2-5 provide the parts outside the CDR3, is GAGVSQSPRYKVTKRGQDVTLRCDPISSHATLYWYQQALGQGPEFLTYFNYEAQPDKSGLPSDRFSAERPEGSISTLTIQRTEQRDSAMYRCASSLSTRTSGFQETQYFGPGTRLLVL.

The chain links TRBV6-5 to TRBJ1-4; tentatively, D is TRBD1 (6 bases). This CDR3 region has 15 residues. Germline CDR1 reads MNHEY; CDR2 reads SVGAGI. The V gene lost 0 bases and the J gene lost 8 bases, with 13 bases spanning the gap. The chain's CDR3 is CASSYSTRGREKLFF. DNA of the CDR3: TGTGCCAGCAGTTACTCAACCAGGGGCAGAGAAAAACTGTTTTTT.

V and J are TRBV2 and TRBJ2-7, with 10 bases aligning to TRBD2. J gave up 4 bases and V 5 bases, and 2 bases lay outside the gene matches. The CDR3 extends over 13 amino acids. Germline lookup yields CDR1 SNHLY and CDR2 FYNNEI. DNA of the CDR3: TGTGCCAGCAGTTGGACTAGCGGATACGAGCAGTACTTC. This sequence encodes CASSWTSGYEQYF.

The CDR3 nucleotides read TGCAGCGCCCTGGACAGTGAGCAGTTCTTC. This gives the protein CSALDSEQFF. This sequence joins TRBV29-1 and TRBJ2-1, with D possibly being TRBD1 (6 bases). Deletions cut 7 bases from V and 9 bases from J, with 10 bases between. Germline V gene sequence: CDR1 SQVTM, CDR2 ANQGSEA. The CDR3 sequence is 10 residues long.

The V call is TRBV7-8, the J call TRBJ2-5; TRBD1 aligns across 8 bases. CDR1 SGHVS and CDR2 FQNEAQ come from the germline V gene. Unmatched junction bases numbered 3, after V lost 1 base and J lost 2 bases. The CDR3 extends over 15 amino acids. The CDR3 DNA is TGTGCCAGCAGCTTAGGAGGGACAGGACAAGAGACCCAGTACTTC. This gives the protein CASSLGGTGQETQYF. The entire variable domain, with the rest obtained from reference TRBV7-8 and TRBJ2-5, is as follows: GAGVSQSPRYKVAKRGQDVALRCDPISGHVSLFWYQQALGQGPEFLTYFQNEAQLDKSGLPSDRFFAERPEGSVSTLKIQRTQQEDSAVYLCASSLGGTGQETQYFGPGTRLLVL.

The chain links TRBV7-2 to TRBJ1-5, with D uncertain. Trimming removed 3 bases from V and 3 bases from J, with 9 bases in between. Germline CDR1 and CDR2: SGHTA and FQGNSA. This CDR3 is built from 14 residues. The CDR3 DNA sequence: TGTGCCAGCAGCTTTCAGGCCCCCAATCAGCCCCAGCATTTT. It specifies CASSFQAPNQPQHF.

V and J are TRBV2 and TRBJ2-3; 9 nucleotides line up with TRBD1. CDR1 and CDR2 from the germline V gene are SNHLY and FYNNEI. The CDR3 has 15 residues. Trimming cost V 4 bases and J 1 base; bases outside gene matches: 3. The CDR3 region is CASSGRTGGTDTQYF. The CDR3 coding sequence is TGTGCCAGCAGTGGCCGGACAGGGGGCACAGATACGCAGTATTTT. Together with reference TRBV2 and TRBJ2-3, the CDR3 gives the full variable domain: EPEVTQTPSHQVTQMGQEVILRCVPISNHLYFYWYRQILGQKVEFLVSFYNNEISEKSEIFDDQFSVERPDGSNFTLKIRSTKLEDSAMYFCASSGRTGGTDTQYFGPGTRLTVL.

This clone occurred a few times. This sequence joins TRBV7-3 and TRBJ1-6; tentative D call: TRBD1 (6 bases). The V end was cut by 1 base, the J end by 10 bases, with 14 bases between. This CDR3 has 15 residues. Germline CDR1 SGHTA, CDR2 FQGTGA. As DNA, the CDR3 is TGTGCCAGCAGCTTAAATCCCAGGGGCGGCTCACCCCTCCACTTT. Translating it yields CASSLNPRGGSPLHF.

The chain couples TRBV4-1 to TRBJ1-6, with 7 bases identical to TRBD1. The CDR3 runs 15 residues. V gave up 2 bases and J gave up 10 bases; unmatched junction bases: 8. The germline V gene encodes CDR1 MGHRA and CDR2 YSYEKL. CDR3 bases: TGCGCCAGCAGCCAACAAACAGGGGTTCAATCACCCCTCCACTTT. Its protein is CASSQQTGVQSPLHF.

J is TRBJ1-5 and V is TRBV19; D unclear. CDR3 length equals 14 residues. From germline, CDR1 is LNHDA and CDR2 SQIVND (reference sequence). V was trimmed by 8 bases and J by 1 base, leaving 12 bases between them. The chain's CDR3 is CASLRTGSNQPQHF. The CDR3 nucleotides are TGTGCCAGTCTTCGGACCGGGAGCAATCAGCCCCAGCATTTT.

This chain joins TRBV7-9 and TRBJ1-5; possible D gene TRBD1, 6 bases. V was trimmed by 5 bases and J by 5 bases, leaving 16 bases between them. Germline CDR1 SEHNR, CDR2 FQNEAQ (reference sequence). This CDR3 spans 15 amino acids. CDR3 bases: TGTGCCAGCAGCCGGACAGAGGGGGGAGATCAGCCCCAGCATTTT. Protein product: CASSRTEGGDQPQHF.

In this sample, this clone turned up a few times. This chain joins TRBV6-1 and TRBJ2-2; unclear D gene. The CDR3 totals 14 residues. The V end was cut by 0 bases, the J end by 6 bases, with 8 bases between. CDR1 and CDR2 from the germline V gene are MNHNS and SASEGT. The CDR3 sequence: CASSEAVESGELFF. CDR3 DNA sequence: TGTGCCAGCAGTGAAGCAGTGGAGTCCGGGGAGCTGTTTTTT.

The chain has TRBV12-5 and TRBJ1-3; 9 bases are shared with TRBD1. The V segment lost 5 bases and the J segment 6 bases; nucleotides outside the gene matches: 11. Per the germline V gene, CDR1 is LGHNT and CDR2 is FRNRAP. This CDR3 is built from 16 residues. As DNA, the CDR3 is TGTGCTAGTGGTCCCAGGGGACAGGGAATCATAAACACCATATATTTT. Amino acids: CASGPRGQGIINTIYF.

The rearrangement joins TRBV2 to TRBJ2-5, with TRBD2 identical over 8 bases. The germline CDR1 and CDR2 sequences are SNHLY and FYNNEI. After removal of 7 bases from V and 7 bases from J, the junction contained 8 bases not matched to a gene. The length of the CDR3 is 13 residues. CDR3 sequence: CASKASGGATQYF. The CDR3 nucleotides are TGTGCCAGCAAGGCAAGCGGGGGAGCGACCCAGTACTTC.

The table lists this clone with a count of one. The J gene is TRBJ1-2, the V gene TRBV5-8; D is ambiguous. Germline CDR1 is SGHTS and CDR2 is YDEGEE. The V and J ends lost 1 base and 0 bases respectively, with 13 bases between them. This CDR3 is built from 16 residues. The CDR3 nucleotides read TGTGCCAGCAGCTTGTTTGTAGGGATGTCTAACTATGGCTACACCTTC. Amino acid sequence: CASSLFVGMSNYGYTF.

This clone was detected only once. The chain recombines TRBV7-2 with TRBJ2-5, with D uncertain. V shed 2 bases and J shed 5 bases, with 9 bases lying between them. CDR1 and CDR2 (germline): SGHTA, FQGNSA. This CDR3 has 13 amino acids. This chain's CDR3 is CASSLFGFETQYF. As DNA, the CDR3 is TGTGCCAGCAGCTTATTTGGTTTTGAGACCCAGTACTTC.

Only one count was recorded for this clone. This rearrangement joins TRBV9 to TRBJ1-1; 7 nucleotides align to TRBD1. Losses at the gene ends were 4 bases for V and 10 bases for J; bases not matched to a gene: 16. The V gene's germline CDR1 is SGDLS and CDR2 YYNGEE. The CDR3 has 15 amino acids. CDR3 sequence (DNA): TGTGCCAGCAGCCCTTCCACAGGGGTTCTAAACGCAGCTTTCTTT. Its translation: CASSPSTGVLNAAFF.

The chain recombines TRBV23-1 with TRBJ1-4, with 9 bases lining up with TRBD1. TRBV23-1 is marked as an open reading frame, function uncertain. The length of the CDR3 is 16 residues. Trimming cost V 3 bases and J 8 bases; bases outside gene matches: 10. CDR3 bases: TGCGCCAGCAGTCAGGGGAGGGACAGGGAATACGAAAAACTGTTTTTT. Amino acid sequence: CASSQGRDREYEKLFF.

The CDR3 coding sequence is TGCGCCAGCAGTTCCGGGACAGGGATCCACGAGCAGTACTTC. Translating gives CASSSGTGIHEQYF. This chain connects TRBV10-1 to TRBJ2-7; 9 bases align to TRBD1. Germline V gene sequence: CDR1 WNHNN, CDR2 SYGVQD (reference sequence). The CDR3 is made up of 14 amino acids. The trim removed 5 bases at V and 5 bases at J, leaving 7 bases unmatched.

The gene calls are TRBV7-2 and TRBJ2-1; D call uncertain. This CDR3 region has 20 residues. Germline V gene lookup returns CDR1 SGHTA and CDR2 FQGNSA. Deletions cut 0 bases from V and 0 bases from J, with 21 bases between. In DNA form, the CDR3 reads TGTGCCAGCAGCTTAGCGGGCCGGGCGGCGGCGGACCCCTCCTACAATGAGCAGTTCTTC. It codes for CASSLAGRAAADPSYNEQFF. Together with reference TRBV7-2 and TRBJ2-1, the CDR3 gives the full variable domain: GAGVSQSPSNKVTEKGKDVELRCDPISGHTALYWYRQSLGQGLEFLIYFQGNSAPDKSGLPSDRFSAERTGGSVSTLTIQRTQQEDSAVYLCASSLAGRAAADPSYNEQFFGPGTRLTVL.

This clone is medium-sized within its sample. The rearrangement links TRBV27 to TRBJ1-2; a weak D match, TRBD1 (6 bases). V was shortened by 7 bases and J by 3 bases, with 27 bases between the two germline ends. The CDR3 has 18 amino acids. Germline V gene sequence: CDR1 MNHEY, CDR2 SMNVEV (reference sequence). The CDR3 sequence is CASKGDYPGDTTYYGYTF. As DNA, the CDR3 is TGTGCCAGCAAGGGGGATTATCCCGGGGACACAACATACTATGGCTACACCTTC.